The clone carrying this TCR beta chain was detected a few times. The sample comes from a study of CD8 T cells in ankylosing spondylitis. MiXCR, applied by TCRdb to the 5' RACE reads, yields one record per CDR3 protein. The sample includes 200,000 to 250,000 distinct CDR3 sequences, over 30% seen only once; the top ten take about 4%. The V end lost 2 bases, the J end lost 0 bases, and 16 bases lay between the germline ends. CDR3 length: 17 residues. The receptor's source is a male donor with ankylosing spondylitis or in good health (not recorded which). The chain has TRBV12-3 or TRBV12-4 and TRBJ1-1, with D possibly TRBD1 on 5 matching bases. The specimen sequenced was blood, either unsorted or a sorted T cell fraction (not recorded which). CDR3 sequence reads: CASSLRQGSRLNTEAFF. The DNA for the CDR3 is TGTGCCAGCAGTTTACGCCAGGGATCTAGACTGAACACTGAAGCTTTCTTT.